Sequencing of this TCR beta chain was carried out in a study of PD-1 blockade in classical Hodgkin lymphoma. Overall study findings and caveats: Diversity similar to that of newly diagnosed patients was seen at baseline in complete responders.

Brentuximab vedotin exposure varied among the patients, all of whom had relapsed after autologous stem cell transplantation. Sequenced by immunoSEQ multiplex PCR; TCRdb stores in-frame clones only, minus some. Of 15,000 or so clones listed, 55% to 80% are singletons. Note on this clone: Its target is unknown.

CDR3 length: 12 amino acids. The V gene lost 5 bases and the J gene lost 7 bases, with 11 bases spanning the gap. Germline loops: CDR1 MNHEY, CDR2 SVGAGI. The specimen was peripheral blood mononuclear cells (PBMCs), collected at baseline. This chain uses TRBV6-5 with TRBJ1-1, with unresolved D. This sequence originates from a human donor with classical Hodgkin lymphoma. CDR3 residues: CASSPDQIEAFF. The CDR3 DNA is TGTGCCAGCAGTCCTGATCAGATTGAAGCTTTCTTT.